This TCR beta chain appears in the sequencing data of a study of blood T cell repertoires in COVID-19. The repertoire was sequenced with immunoSEQ multiplex PCR; TCRdb's copy has only in-frame clones and lacks some. Among 170,000 or so clones listed, roughly 80% were seen once. Germline V CDR1 and CDR2: SGHRS, YFSETQ. The CDR3 consists of 13 residues. Trimming took off 6 bases at V and 4 bases at J, with 11 bases between the two ends. The receptor's source is a man in his late teens or twenties with active or convalescent COVID-19. This rearrangement joins TRBV5-1 to TRBJ2-1; TRBD2 is a possible D gene (6 bases). The sequenced material came from peripheral blood. The CDR3 spells CASTEGTYNEQFF. CDR3 DNA sequence: TGCGCCAGCACGGAAGGGACTTACAATGAGCAGTTCTTC.